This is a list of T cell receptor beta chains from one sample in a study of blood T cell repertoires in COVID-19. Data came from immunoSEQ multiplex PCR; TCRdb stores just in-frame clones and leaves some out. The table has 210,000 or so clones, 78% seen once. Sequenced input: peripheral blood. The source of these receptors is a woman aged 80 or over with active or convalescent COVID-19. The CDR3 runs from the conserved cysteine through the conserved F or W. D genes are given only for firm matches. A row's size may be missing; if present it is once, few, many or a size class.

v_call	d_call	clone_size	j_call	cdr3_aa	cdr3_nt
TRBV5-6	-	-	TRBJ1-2	CASISEQGLAYGYTF	TGTGCCAGCATCAGCGAACAGGGCCTTGCCTATGGCTACACCTTC
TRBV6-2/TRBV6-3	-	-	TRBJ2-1	CASSTPWAGNNEQFF	TGTGCCAGCAGTACCCCATGGGCGGGGAACAATGAGCAGTTCTTC
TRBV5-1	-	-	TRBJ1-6	CASSLGSPGDNSPLHF	TGCGCCAGCAGCTTGGGGTCCCCAGGGGATAATTCACCCCTCCACTTT
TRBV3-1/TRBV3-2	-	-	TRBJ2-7	CASSQGGSPYEQYF	TGTGCCAGCAGCCAAGGGGGCAGCCCCTACGAGCAGTACTTC
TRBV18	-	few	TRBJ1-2	CASSPPGVRGYTF	TGTGCCAGCTCACCACCCGGGGTGAGGGGCTACACCTTC
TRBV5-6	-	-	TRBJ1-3	CASSLTGYRNTIYF	TGTGCCAGCAGCCTAACAGGCTACAGAAACACCATATATTTT
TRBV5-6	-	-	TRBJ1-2	CASSRSQGLDYGYTF	TGTGCCAGCAGCCGCTCACAGGGTCTAGACTATGGCTACACCTTC
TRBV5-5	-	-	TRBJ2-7	CASSGGELSEQYF	TGTGCCAGCAGCGGAGGGGAGTTGAGCGAGCAGTACTTC
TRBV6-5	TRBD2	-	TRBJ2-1	CASSPGLAANNEQFF	TGTGCCAGCAGTCCGGGACTAGCGGCCAACAATGAGCAGTTCTTC
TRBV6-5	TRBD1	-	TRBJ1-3	CASSYAPGGGNTIYF	TGTGCCAGCAGTTACGCCCCAGGGGGCGGAAACACCATATATTTT
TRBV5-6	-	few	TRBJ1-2	CASSPDRNYGYTF	TGTGCCAGCAGCCCCGACAGGAACTATGGCTACACCTTC
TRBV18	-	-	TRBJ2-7	CASSPSGVAYEQYF	TGTGCCAGCTCACCATCGGGGGTAGCCTACGAGCAGTACTTC
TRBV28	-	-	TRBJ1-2	CASSLGRTSGYTF	TGTGCCAGCAGTTTAGGACGGACATCGGGCTACACCTTC
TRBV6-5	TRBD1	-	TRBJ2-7	CASRQGDEQYF	TGTGCCAGCAGGCAGGGGGACGAGCAGTACTTC
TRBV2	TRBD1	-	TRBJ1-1	CAGSRDRVRNTEAFF	TGTGCCGGGAGCCGGGACAGGGTAAGAAACACTGAAGCTTTCTTT
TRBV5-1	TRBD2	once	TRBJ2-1	CASSPGTTVSSYNEQFF	TGCGCCAGCAGCCCCGGGACTACCGTAAGCTCCTACAATGAGCAGTTCTTC
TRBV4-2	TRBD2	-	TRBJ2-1	CASSQDPSGGGLDEQFF	TGTGCCAGCAGCCAAGACCCCTCGGGAGGGGGACTCGATGAGCAGTTCTTC
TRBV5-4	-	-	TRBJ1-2	CASSLILGGVLSGYTF	TGTGCCAGCAGCTTGATTTTGGGAGGGGTCTTGTCGGGCTACACCTTC
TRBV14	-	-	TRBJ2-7	CASSLRGQRSYEQYF	TGTGCCAGCAGCCTGCGGGGTCAGAGGTCCTACGAGCAGTACTTC
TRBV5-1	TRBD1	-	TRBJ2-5	CASSIRPSGQGTPLGETQYF	TGCGCCAGCAGCATACGACCGTCTGGACAGGGGACCCCCCTCGGTGAGACCCAGTACTTC
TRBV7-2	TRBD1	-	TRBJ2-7	CASSYGTGSRYEQYF	TGTGCCAGCAGCTATGGGACAGGGTCCCGGTACGAGCAGTACTTC
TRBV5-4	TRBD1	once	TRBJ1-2	CASSLTGGGYYGYTF	TGTGCCAGCAGCTTAACAGGGGGCGGGTACTATGGCTACACCTTC
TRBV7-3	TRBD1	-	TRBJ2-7	CASSTGQGDNEQYF	TGTGCCAGCAGCACCGGACAGGGGGATAACGAGCAGTACTTC
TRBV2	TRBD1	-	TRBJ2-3	CASSRDRTTDTQYF	TGTGCCAGCAGTAGGGACAGGACCACAGATACGCAGTATTTT
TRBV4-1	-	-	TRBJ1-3	CASSSSGSSGNTIYF	TGCGCCAGCAGCTCCTCAGGGTCCTCTGGAAACACCATATATTTT
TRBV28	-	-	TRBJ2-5	CASSSGGRYQETQYF	TGTGCCAGCAGCTCGGGGGGCCGGTACCAAGAGACCCAGTACTTC
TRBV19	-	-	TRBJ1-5	CASSIYPEVEVSNQPQHF	TGTGCCAGTAGTATATACCCCGAGGTGGAGGTTAGCAATCAGCCCCAGCATTTT
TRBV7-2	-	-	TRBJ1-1	CASSLVGQLAFF	TGTGCCAGCAGCTTAGTTGGGCAGTTGGCTTTCTTT
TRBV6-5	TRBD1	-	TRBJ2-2	CATNWDRSTGELFF	TGTGCCACAAACTGGGACAGAAGCACCGGGGAGCTGTTTTTT
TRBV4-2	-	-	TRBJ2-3	CASSQEVGRGTDTQYF	TGTGCCAGCAGCCAAGAAGTTGGCCGCGGGACAGATACGCAGTATTTT
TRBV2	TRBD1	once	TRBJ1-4	CASRRDSEKLFF	TGTGCCAGCAGGCGGGACAGTGAAAAACTGTTTTTT
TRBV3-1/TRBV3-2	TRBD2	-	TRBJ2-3	CASSQELLRTSGAGATDTQYF	TGTGCCAGCAGCCAAGAGCTCCTCCGGACTAGCGGGGCGGGGGCCACAGATACGCAGTATTTT
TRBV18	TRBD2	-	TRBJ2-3	CASSPPQRGVGADTQYF	TGTGCCAGCTCACCACCGCAGCGGGGGGTTGGCGCAGATACGCAGTATTTT
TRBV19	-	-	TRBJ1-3	CASRTPGPSGNTIYF	TGTGCCAGTAGAACCCCAGGGCCCTCTGGAAACACCATATATTTT
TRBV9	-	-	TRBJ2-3	CASNVPGDTQYF	TGTGCCAGCAACGTTCCGGGAGATACGCAGTATTTT
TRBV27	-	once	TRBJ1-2	CASRGGPFDNYGYTF	TGTGCCAGCAGGGGGGGGCCGTTCGACAACTATGGCTACACCTTC
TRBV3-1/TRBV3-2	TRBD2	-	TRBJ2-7	CASSQVSGLVNYEQYF	TGTGCCAGCAGCCAAGTATCGGGACTAGTGAATTACGAGCAGTACTTC
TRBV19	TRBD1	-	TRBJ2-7	CASSPWDRTYEQYF	TGTGCCAGTAGCCCCTGGGACAGAACCTACGAGCAGTACTTC
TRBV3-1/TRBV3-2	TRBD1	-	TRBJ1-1	CASSQDRSGQFSSPNTEAFF	TGTGCCAGCAGCCAAGATCGGTCGGGACAGTTCTCTAGCCCGAACACTGAAGCTTTCTTT
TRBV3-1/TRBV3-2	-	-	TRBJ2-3	CASSDLEGGTQYF	TGTGCCAGCAGCGACCTCGAGGGCGGAACGCAGTATTTT
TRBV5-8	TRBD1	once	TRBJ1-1	CADAGTGLSEAFF	TGTGCCGACGCCGGGACAGGGCTCTCTGAAGCTTTCTTT
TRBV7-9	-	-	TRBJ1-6	CASSSGLTYNSPLHF	TGTGCCAGCAGCTCGGGACTTACTTATAATTCACCCCTCCACTTT
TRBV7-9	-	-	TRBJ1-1	CASSLTTMNTEAFF	TGTGCCAGCAGCTTAACCACAATGAACACTGAAGCTTTCTTT
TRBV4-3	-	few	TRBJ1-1	CASSQDRNTEAFF	TGCGCCAGCAGCCAAGATAGGAACACTGAAGCTTTCTTT
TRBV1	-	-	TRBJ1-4	CTSSPTGGPEKLFF	TGCACCAGCAGCCCCACCGGGGGGCCTGAAAAACTGTTTTTT
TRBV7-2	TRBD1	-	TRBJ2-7	CASSLSRDRANEQYF	TGTGCCAGCAGCTTATCAAGGGACAGGGCTAACGAGCAGTACTTC
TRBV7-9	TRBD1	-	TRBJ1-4	CASSPQGAGEKLFF	TGTGCCAGCAGCCCCCAGGGGGCGGGAGAAAAACTGTTTTTT
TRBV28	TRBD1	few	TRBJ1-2	CASSLWQGALGYTF	TGTGCCAGCAGTTTATGGCAGGGGGCGCTTGGCTACACCTTC
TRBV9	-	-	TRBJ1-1	CASSKETVNTEAFF	TGTGCCAGCAGCAAGGAGACAGTGAACACTGAAGCTTTCTTT
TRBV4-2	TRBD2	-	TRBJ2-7	CASSQEGSRGGSEQYF	TGTGCCAGCAGCCAAGAGGGGTCGCGGGGGGGTTCCGAGCAGTACTTC
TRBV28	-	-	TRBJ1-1	CASSTGGGRNTEAFF	TGTGCCAGCAGTACCGGGGGGGGTAGGAACACTGAAGCTTTCTTT
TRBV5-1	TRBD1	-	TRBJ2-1	CASSSGTGGENEQFF	TGCGCCAGCAGCTCGGGGACAGGGGGCGAGAATGAGCAGTTCTTC
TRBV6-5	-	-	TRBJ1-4	CASSWAPGSYNEKLFF	TGTGCCAGCAGTTGGGCCCCAGGGTCATATAATGAAAAACTGTTTTTT
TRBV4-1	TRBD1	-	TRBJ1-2	CASSQGGGQRFYGYTF	TGCGCCAGCAGCCAAGGAGGGGGACAGCGGTTCTATGGCTACACCTTC
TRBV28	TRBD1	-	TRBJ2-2	CASNLGTGLNTGELFF	TGTGCCAGCAACTTAGGGACAGGCCTTAACACCGGGGAGCTGTTTTTT
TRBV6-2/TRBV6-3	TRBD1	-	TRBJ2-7	CASSLTGGSYEQYF	TGTGCCAGCAGTCTAACAGGGGGCTCATACGAGCAGTACTTC
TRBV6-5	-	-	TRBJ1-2	CASSLNPGTYGYTF	TGTGCCAGCAGTCTAAATCCGGGAACCTATGGCTACACCTTC
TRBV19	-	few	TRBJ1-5	CASSPIEGSQPQHF	TGTGCCAGTAGTCCTATTGAGGGTTCTCAGCCCCAGCATTTT
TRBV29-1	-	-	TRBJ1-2	CSVGGQNYGYTF	TGCAGCGTTGGGGGGCAGAACTATGGCTACACCTTC
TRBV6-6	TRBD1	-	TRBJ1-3	CASSFGQGAGNTIYF	TGTGCCAGCAGTTTTGGACAGGGGGCTGGAAACACCATATATTTT